This note documents a single T cell receptor beta chain sequence. Its antigen is unidentified. This sample is drawn from a study of somatic mutations in cytotoxic T cells in rheumatoid arthritis. The wider study: An approximately 29 ml EDTA sample of patient blood was drawn right after diagnosis, before any treatment.

As processed by the authors: Among patient CD8+ clones larger than 1%, matches to published virus-specific TCRB sequences were rare. The assay was immunoSEQ multiplex PCR, and TCRdb's table has in-frame clones only and misses some. V and J calls and clone size are those listed in that table; D and trimming were worked out from the DNA. The table has roughly 20,000 clones, 80% seen once. The study, taken as a whole, reports: In the expanded CD8+ clones, the antigen targets remained unknown. No age-related increase in CD8+ clonality was seen in healthy controls, but one was seen in rheumatoid arthritis patients.

The source of this sequence is an adult with rheumatoid arthritis. The sample consisted of CD8+ T cells sorted from blood.

CDR3 sequence: CASSVLGLAGASYNEQFF. The CDR3 coding sequence is TGTGCCAGCAGTGTTCTAGGACTAGCGGGGGCCTCATACAATGAGCAGTTCTTC. The chain has TRBV6-1 and TRBJ2-1, with 13 bases fitting TRBD2. The CDR3 length is 18 residues. From germline, CDR1 is MNHNS and CDR2 SASEGT. Losses at the gene ends were 4 bases for V and 4 bases for J; bases not matched to a gene: 10.